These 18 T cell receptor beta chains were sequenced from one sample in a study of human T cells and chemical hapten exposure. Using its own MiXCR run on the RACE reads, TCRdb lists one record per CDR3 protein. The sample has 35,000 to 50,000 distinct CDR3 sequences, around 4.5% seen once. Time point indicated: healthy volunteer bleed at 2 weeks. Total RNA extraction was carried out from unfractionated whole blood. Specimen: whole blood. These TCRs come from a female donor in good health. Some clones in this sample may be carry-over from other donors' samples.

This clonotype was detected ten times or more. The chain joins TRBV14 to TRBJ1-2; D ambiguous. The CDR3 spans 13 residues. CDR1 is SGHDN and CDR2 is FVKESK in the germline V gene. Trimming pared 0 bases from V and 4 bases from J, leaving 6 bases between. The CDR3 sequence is CASSQDSTYGYTF. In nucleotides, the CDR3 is TGTGCCAGCAGCCAAGACAGTACCTATGGCTACACCTTC.

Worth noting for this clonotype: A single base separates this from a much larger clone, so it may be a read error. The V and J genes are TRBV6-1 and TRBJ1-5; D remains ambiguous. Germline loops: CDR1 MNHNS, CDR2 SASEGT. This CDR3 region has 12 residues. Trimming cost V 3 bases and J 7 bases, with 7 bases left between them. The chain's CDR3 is CASSEVIQPQHF. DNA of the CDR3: TGTGCCAGCAGTGAGGTGATCCAGCCCCAGCATTTT.

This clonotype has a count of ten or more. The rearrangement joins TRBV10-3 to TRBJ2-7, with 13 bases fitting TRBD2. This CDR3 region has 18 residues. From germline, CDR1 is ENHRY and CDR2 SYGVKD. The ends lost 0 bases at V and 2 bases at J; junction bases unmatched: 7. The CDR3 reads CAISESSLAGGQAYEQYF. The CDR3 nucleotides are TGTGCCATCAGTGAGTCGTCACTAGCGGGGGGGCAGGCCTACGAGCAGTACTTC.

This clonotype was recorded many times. Written as DNA, the CDR3 is TGCGCCAGCAGCTTGACAGGGGACACCGGGGAGCTGTTTTTT. It yields the protein CASSLTGDTGELFF. This chain uses TRBV5-1 with TRBJ2-2; 7 nucleotides line up with TRBD1. The V gene's germline CDR1 is SGHRS and CDR2 YFSETQ. The CDR3 totals 14 residues. J lost 3 bases, V lost 1 base, and 0 bases had no gene match.

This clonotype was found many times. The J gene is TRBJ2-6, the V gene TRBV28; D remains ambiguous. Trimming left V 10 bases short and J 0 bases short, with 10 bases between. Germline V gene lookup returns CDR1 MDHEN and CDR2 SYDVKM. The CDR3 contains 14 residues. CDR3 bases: TGTGCCACCAAATCGGCCTCTGGGGCCAACGTCCTGACTTTC. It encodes CATKSASGANVLTF.

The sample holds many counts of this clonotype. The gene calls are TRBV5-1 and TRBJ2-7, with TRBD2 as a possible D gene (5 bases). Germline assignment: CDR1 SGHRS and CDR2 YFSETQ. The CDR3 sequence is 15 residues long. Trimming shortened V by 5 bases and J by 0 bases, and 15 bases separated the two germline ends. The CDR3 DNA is TGCGCCAGCAGTGCTGGACTGACGAGCTCCTACGAGCAGTACTTC. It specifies CASSAGLTSSYEQYF. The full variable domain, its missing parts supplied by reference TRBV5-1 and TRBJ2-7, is KAGVTQTPRYLIKTRGQQVTLSCSPISGHRSVSWYQQTPGQGLQFLFEYFSETQRNKGNFPGRFSGRQFSNSRSEMNVSTLELGDSALYLCASSAGLTSSYEQYFGPGTRLTVT.

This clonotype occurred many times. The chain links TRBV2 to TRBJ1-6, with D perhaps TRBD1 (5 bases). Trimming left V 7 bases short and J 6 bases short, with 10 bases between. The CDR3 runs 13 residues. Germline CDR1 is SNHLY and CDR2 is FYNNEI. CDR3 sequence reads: CASISQANSPLHF. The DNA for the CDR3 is TGTGCCAGCATTTCACAGGCTAATTCACCCCTCCACTTT.

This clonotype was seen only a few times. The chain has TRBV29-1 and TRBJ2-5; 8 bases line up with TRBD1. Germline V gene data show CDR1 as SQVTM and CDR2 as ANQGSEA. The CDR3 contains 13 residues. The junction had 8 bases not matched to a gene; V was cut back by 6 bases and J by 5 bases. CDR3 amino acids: CSVVRGRVETQYF. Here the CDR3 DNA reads TGCAGCGTCGTCAGGGGGCGGGTGGAGACCCAGTACTTC.

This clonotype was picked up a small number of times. Here the CDR3 DNA reads TGTGCCAGCAGTTCGGGACAGGGGCCCTACGAGCAGTACTTC. Translated: CASSSGQGPYEQYF. V gene TRBV12-3 or TRBV12-4 combines with J gene TRBJ2-7, with 10 bases aligning to TRBD1. The trim removed 4 bases at V and 2 bases at J, leaving 2 bases unmatched. The CDR3 has 14 residues.

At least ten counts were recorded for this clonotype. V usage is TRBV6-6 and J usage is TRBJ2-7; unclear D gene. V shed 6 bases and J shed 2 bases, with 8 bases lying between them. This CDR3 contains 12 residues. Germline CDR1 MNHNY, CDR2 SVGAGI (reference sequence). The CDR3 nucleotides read TGTGCCAGCAGCCCCGTGGCCTACGAGCAGTACTTC. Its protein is CASSPVAYEQYF.

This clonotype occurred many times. CDR3: CASSIRDFLNPSTDTQYF. The CDR3 DNA reads TGTGCCAGCAGCATTAGGGACTTCCTAAACCCTAGCACAGATACGCAGTATTTT. The chain carries TRBV6-1 and TRBJ2-3; perhaps TRBD2 as D (6 bases). Trimming removed 6 bases from V and 0 bases from J, with 22 bases in between. CDR3 size: 18 residues. The germline gives CDR1 MNHNS, CDR2 SASEGT.

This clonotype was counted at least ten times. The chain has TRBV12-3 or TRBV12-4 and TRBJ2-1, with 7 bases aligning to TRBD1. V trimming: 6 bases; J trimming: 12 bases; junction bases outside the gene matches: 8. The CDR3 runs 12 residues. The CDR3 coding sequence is TGTGCCAGCAGGCCCCGGGCAGGGGGGCAGTTCTTC. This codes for CASRPRAGGQFF.

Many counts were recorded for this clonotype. CDR3 sequence (DNA): TGTGCCAGCAGCTTAGGTTTGGCGATCGCCCACACAGATACGCAGTATTTT. Its protein is CASSLGLAIAHTDTQYF. The chain uses TRBV7-2 and TRBJ2-3; D gene ambiguous. Germline values: CDR1 SGHTA, CDR2 FQGNSA. The germline V and J ends were trimmed by 1 base and 2 bases, with 16 bases remaining between them. The CDR3 has 17 residues. Filled out from reference TRBV7-2 and TRBJ2-3, the complete variable domain reads GAGVSQSPSNKVTEKGKDVELRCDPISGHTALYWYRQSLGQGLEFLIYFQGNSAPDKSGLPSDRFSAERTGGSVSTLTIQRTQQEDSAVYLCASSLGLAIAHTDTQYFGPGTRLTVL.

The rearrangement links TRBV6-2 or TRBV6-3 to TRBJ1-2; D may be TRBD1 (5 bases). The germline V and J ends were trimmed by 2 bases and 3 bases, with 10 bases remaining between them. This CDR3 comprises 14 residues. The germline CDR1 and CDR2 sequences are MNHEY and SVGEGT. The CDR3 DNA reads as TGTGCCAGCAGTTACAGGGACTCGGACTATGGCTACACCTTC. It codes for CASSYRDSDYGYTF.

The CDR3 sequence is CSALRIYRGSYEQYF. The CDR3 nucleotides read TGCAGTGCCCTCCGGATCTATAGGGGGAGTTACGAGCAGTACTTC. The V and J genes are TRBV20-1 and TRBJ2-7; D perhaps matches TRBD1 (6 bases). Trimming removed 6 bases at V and 4 bases at J, with 22 bases between. Germline V gene data show CDR1 as DFQATT and CDR2 as SNEGSKA (reference sequence). The CDR3 covers 15 residues.

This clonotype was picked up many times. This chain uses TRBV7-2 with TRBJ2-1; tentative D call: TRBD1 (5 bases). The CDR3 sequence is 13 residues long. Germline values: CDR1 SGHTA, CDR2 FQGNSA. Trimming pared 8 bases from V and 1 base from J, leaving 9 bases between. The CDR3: CASGQGSYNEQFF. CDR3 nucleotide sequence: TGTGCCAGCGGGCAGGGTTCCTACAATGAGCAGTTCTTC.

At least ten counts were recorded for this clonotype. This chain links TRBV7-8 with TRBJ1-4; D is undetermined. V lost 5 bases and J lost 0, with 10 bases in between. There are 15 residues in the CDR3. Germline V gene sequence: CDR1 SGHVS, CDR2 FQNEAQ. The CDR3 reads CASSPQTATNEKLFF. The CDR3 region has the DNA TGTGCCAGCAGCCCTCAGACCGCAACTAATGAAAAACTGTTTTTT.

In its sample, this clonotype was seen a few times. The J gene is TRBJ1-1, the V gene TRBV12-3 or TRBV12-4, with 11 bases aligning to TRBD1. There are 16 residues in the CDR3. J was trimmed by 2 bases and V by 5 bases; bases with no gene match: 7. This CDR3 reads CASSMDRGPLNTEAFF. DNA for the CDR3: TGTGCCAGCAGTATGGACAGGGGGCCCCTAAACACTGAAGCTTTCTTT.